This TCR beta chain was retrieved from a study of a mutant IDH1 vaccine in newly diagnosed glioma. Study-level information: Vaccines began 4-6 weeks after radiotherapy alone, or with temozolomide cycles. Prior therapy was radiotherapy, temozolomide, or both; most received both.

Documented time point: week 47, end of study. Each dose of the vaccine consisted of 300 ug of mutant IDH1 20-mer peptide, with topical imiquimod. As concerns this clone: Antigen: not known.

General study results and limits: The authors found pseudoprogression apparently unrelated to changes in top peripheral T cell clonotypes.

Profiled with immunoSEQ multiplex PCR; TCRdb holds only in-frame clones, not every one. The sample yields tens of thousands of clones, approximately 75% seen once. The V gene's germline CDR1 is LGHNA and CDR2 YSLEER. The CDR3 spans 15 residues. The V and J ends lost 1 base and 1 base respectively, with 8 bases between them. This receptor was obtained from a man in his forties with glioma. The sequences come from PBMCs, collected from a glioma patient whose treatment included an IDH1 peptide vaccine. The chain carries TRBV4-3 and TRBJ1-5; D unresolved. This chain's CDR3 is CASSQGVGSNQPQHF. CDR3 bases: TGCGCCAGCAGCCAAGGTGTAGGGAGCAATCAGCCCCAGCATTTT.